This T cell receptor beta chain was documented in a study of T cell changes during pregnancy in multiple sclerosis. Trimming stripped 7 bases from V and 2 bases from J, with 15 bases between. Germline loops: CDR1 SGHVS, CDR2 FQNEAQ. The CDR3 runs to 14 residues. Produced via immunoSEQ multiplex PCR; TCRdb's table is partial and in-frame only. The data show around 62,000 clones, 80% to 95% seen once. The clonotype was recovered from a female donor in good health, enrolled as a control in a pregnancy study. Material: peripheral blood, obtained in the second trimester of pregnancy. The rearrangement uses TRBV7-8 and TRBJ2-7; D gene ambiguous. The CDR3 sequence: CASTTRSSPYEQYF. DNA for the CDR3: TGTGCCAGCACTACCCGGAGCAGCCCCTACGAGCAGTACTTC.